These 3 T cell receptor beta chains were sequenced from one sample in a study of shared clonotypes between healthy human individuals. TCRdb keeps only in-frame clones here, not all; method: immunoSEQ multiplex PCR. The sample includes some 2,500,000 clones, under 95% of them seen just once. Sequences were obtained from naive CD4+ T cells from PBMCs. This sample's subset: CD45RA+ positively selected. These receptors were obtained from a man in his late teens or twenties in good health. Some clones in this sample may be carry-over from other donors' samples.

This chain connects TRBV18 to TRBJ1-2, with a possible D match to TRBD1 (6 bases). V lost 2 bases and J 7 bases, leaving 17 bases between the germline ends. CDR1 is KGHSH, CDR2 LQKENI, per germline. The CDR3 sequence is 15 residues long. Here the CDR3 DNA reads TGTGCCAGCTCACCAAATCGGGGGCCAATGGGTGGCTACACCTTC. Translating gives CASSPNRGPMGGYTF.

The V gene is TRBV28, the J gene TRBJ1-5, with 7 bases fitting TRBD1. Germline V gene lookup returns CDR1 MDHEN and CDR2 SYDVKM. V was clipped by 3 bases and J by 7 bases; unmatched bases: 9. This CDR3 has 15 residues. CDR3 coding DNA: TGTGCCAGCAGTTTGAGACAGGGTTATGGACAGCCCCAGCATTTT. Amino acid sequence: CASSLRQGYGQPQHF.

The CDR3 DNA reads as TGTGCCAGCAGTGTTGAAGGGGGTGGTAGCTACAATGAGCAGTTCTTC. It encodes CASSVEGGGSYNEQFF. The J gene is TRBJ2-1, the V gene TRBV2, with D perhaps TRBD1 (6 bases). Trimming removed 4 bases at V and 3 bases at J, with 16 bases between. Looked up from germline, CDR1 is SNHLY and CDR2 is FYNNEI. The CDR3 has 16 amino acids.